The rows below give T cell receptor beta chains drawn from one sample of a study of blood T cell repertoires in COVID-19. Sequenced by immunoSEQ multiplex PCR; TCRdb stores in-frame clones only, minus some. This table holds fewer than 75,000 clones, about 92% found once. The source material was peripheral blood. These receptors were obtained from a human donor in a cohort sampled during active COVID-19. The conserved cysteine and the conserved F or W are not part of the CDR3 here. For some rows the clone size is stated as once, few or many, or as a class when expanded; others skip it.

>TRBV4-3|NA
ASSPGTGPGTDTQY
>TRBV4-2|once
ASSQDMAGGFDEQF
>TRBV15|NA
ATSRYGDDSSGNTIY
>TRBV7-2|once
ASSPRVAGGAYEQY
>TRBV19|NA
ASSGVSSYEQY
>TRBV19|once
ASSIGQGIETQY
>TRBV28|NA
ASSSSGTLLYNEQF
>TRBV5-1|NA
ASRIGLAEEQETQY
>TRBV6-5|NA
ASSRRGVGETQY
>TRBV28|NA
ASNAGQGVGYT
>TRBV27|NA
ASRKAGMNTEAF
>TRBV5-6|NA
ASTAPGTDTQY
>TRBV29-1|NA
SVAQGAGTEAF
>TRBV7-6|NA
ASSRGQNTEAF
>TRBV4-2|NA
ASSQEERSTTYEQY
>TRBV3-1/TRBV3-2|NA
ASSPHSGTLSYEQY
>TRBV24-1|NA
ATRRTGVETQY
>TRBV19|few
ASSLTSGRAEQY
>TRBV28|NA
ATSSWGGATNEKLF
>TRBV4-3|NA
ASSQGTRTGSDTQY
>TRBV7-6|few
ASSPVSGYEQY
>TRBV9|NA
ASSVGWGADTQY
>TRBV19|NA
ASRDRLLTGELF
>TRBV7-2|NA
ASSIKTSGSPDTQY
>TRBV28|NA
ASSFDLSEWDIEPYEQY
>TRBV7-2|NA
ASSSDRGFEKLF
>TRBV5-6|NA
ASTSYTYNEQF
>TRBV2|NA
ASSADRGHEKLF
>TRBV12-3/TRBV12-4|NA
ASSQDRVEQY
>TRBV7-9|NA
ASSLGLAERGRLEQY
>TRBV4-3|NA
ASSPRQGTGELF
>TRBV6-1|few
ASSEQGGVGNQPQH
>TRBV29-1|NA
SVEEGASYEQY
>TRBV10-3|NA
AISAEQGFYEQY
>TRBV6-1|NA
ASSETAQSYGYT
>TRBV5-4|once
ASSLGPGQGALANEKLF
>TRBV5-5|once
ASSFGGLGHEQY